This record concerns one TCR beta chain sequence. This entry comes from a study of blood T cell repertoires in COVID-19. On the study more broadly: Nucleic acid was either cDNA or gDNA, and it came from T cells, B-cell-depleted T cells, or PBMCs.

The CDR3 is made up of 18 amino acids. The V gene lost 5 bases and the J gene lost 3 bases, with 25 bases spanning the gap. CDR1 and CDR2 (germline): MGHRA, YSYEKL. This table comes from immunoSEQ multiplex PCR, and its TCRdb copy is limited to in-frame clones, with some not included. The table shows around 250,000 clones, with 85% to 90% occurring only once. Material: PBMCs or T cells enriched from blood (not recorded which). The TCR originated in a woman between 25 and 40 years old who had recovered from COVID-19. The chain couples TRBV4-1 to TRBJ1-1, with D tentatively TRBD1 (5 bases). CDR3 nucleotides: TGCGCCAGCAGCGCTATCGACAGACTCAGTGGTGCGGACACTGAAGCTTTCTTT. It encodes CASSAIDRLSGADTEAFF.